The entry that follows covers one TCR beta chain sequence. Its target is unknown. Both 60 Vbeta primers and 13 Jbeta primers went into the PCR. Some clones are missing from TCRdb's copy, which holds only in-frame ones; the method was immunoSEQ multiplex PCR. The repertoire holds approximately 200,000 clones, 65% to 80% seen once, with around 0.2% in the top ten. This record belongs to a study of cytomegalovirus exposure and HLA in healthy donors. The V gene lost 0 bases and the J gene lost 8 bases, with 17 bases spanning the gap. The CDR3 runs 15 residues. Germline CDR1 reads SGHRS; CDR2 reads YFSETQ. Healthy bone marrow donors made up the donor group. Study observations and caveats: The authors confirmed in vitro that three CMV-associated chains were specific for CMV antigens.

The rearrangement uses TRBV5-1 and TRBJ1-2, with a possible D match to TRBD1 (6 bases). The sequencing input was PBMCs. This sequence originates from a girl aged 2-10 years in good health and CMV-seronegative. CDR3 sequence (DNA): TGCGCCAGCAGCTTGGGGCAGGGGCCCTCTGACGGCTACACCTTC. Protein sequence: CASSLGQGPSDGYTF. Together with reference TRBV5-1 and TRBJ1-2, the CDR3 gives the full variable domain: KAGVTQTPRYLIKTRGQQVTLSCSPISGHRSVSWYQQTPGQGLQFLFEYFSETQRNKGNFPGRFSGRQFSNSRSEMNVSTLELGDSALYLCASSLGQGPSDGYTFGSGTRLTVV.